This T cell receptor (beta chain) was sequenced during a study of T cell clonality in common variable immunodeficiency. All CVID subjects were on immunoglobulin replacement for at least one year. CDR3 length: 12 amino acids. The V and J ends lost 5 bases and 4 bases respectively, with 9 bases between them. Germline CDR1 is SGHRS and CDR2 is YFSETQ. Points from the study as a whole: Compared with controls, CVID subjects had fewer shared TCRbeta clones. Fewer deletions and N-nucleotide insertions were reportedly seen in common variable immunodeficiency TCR beta sequences.

CVID and control samples used equivalent genomic DNA input. This table comes from immunoSEQ multiplex PCR, and its TCRdb copy is limited to in-frame clones, with some not included. Singletons are absent from the sample, which has 20,000 to 30,000 clones. To note about this clone: The antigen remains undetermined. Coverage ceases 3 residues before the CDR3 finishes, and the germline J gene fills in the end.

This chain connects TRBV5-1 to TRBJ2-5; D is ambiguous. Sequenced input: peripheral blood mononuclear cells. The receptor comes from a human donor with common variable immunodeficiency. The sequenced part of the CDR3 DNA is TGCGCCAGCAGTACCTCCGGAGAGACC. Residues: CASSTSGET. The complete CDR3 reads CASSTSGETQYF.